This entry describes one T cell receptor (beta chain). Antigen: not known. This record belongs to a study of radiation and T cells in renal cell carcinoma. Clones were sequenced by immunoSEQ multiplex PCR, and TCRdb holds only the in-frame ones, with some missing. The sample shows approximately 31,000 clones, around 85% of them seen only once. As for time point: blood 4 weeks post-SBRT, at nephrectomy. The treatment is: 15 Gy SBRT to primary tumor, nephrectomy 4 weeks later. Nephrectomy followed 15 Gy stereotactic body radiation by 4 weeks. Radiation-treated patients gave blood at baseline, week 2 and week 4. The trim removed 2 bases at V and 3 bases at J, leaving 4 bases unmatched. The CDR3 length is 14 residues. Germline CDR1 and CDR2: LGHNA and YSLEER. Overall study results and limits: In blood, top tumor clones expanded by 2 weeks, shrinking by 4.

The V call is TRBV4-3, the J call TRBJ2-7; TRBD2 matches 7 bases. The source material was blood, sampled from a patient whose treatment included radiotherapy and nephrectomy. The clonotype originates from a man in his 60s with renal cell carcinoma. DNA of the CDR3: TGCGCCAGCAGCCAATCCCGGGACTACTACGAGCAGTACTTC. Protein sequence: CASSQSRDYYEQYF.